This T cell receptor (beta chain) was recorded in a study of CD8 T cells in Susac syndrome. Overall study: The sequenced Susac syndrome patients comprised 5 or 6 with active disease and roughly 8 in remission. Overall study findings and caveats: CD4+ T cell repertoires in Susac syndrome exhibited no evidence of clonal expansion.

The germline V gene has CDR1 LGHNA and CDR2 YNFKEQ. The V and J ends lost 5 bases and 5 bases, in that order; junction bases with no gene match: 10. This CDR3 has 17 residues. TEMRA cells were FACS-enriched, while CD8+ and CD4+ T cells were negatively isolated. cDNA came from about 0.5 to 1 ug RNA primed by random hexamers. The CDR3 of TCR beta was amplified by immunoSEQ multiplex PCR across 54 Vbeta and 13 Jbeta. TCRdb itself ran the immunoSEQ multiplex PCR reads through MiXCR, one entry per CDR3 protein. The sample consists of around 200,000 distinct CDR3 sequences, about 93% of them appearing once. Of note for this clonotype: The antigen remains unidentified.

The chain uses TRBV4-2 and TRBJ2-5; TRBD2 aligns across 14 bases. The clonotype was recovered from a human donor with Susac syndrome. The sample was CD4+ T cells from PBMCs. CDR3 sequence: CASSGLAGGGAWETQYF. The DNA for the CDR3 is TGTGCCAGCAGCGGACTAGCGGGAGGTGGGGCTTGGGAGACCCAGTACTTC.